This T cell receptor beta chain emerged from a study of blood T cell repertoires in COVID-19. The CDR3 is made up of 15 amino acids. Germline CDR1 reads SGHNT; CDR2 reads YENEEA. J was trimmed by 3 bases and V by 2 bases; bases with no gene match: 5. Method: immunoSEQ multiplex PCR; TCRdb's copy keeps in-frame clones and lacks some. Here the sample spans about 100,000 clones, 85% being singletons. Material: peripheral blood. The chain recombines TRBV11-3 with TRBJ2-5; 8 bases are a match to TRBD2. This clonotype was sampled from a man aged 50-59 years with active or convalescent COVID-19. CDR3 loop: CASSLLLAVKETQYF. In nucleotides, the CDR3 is TGTGCCAGCAGCTTATTACTAGCGGTAAAAGAGACCCAGTACTTC.